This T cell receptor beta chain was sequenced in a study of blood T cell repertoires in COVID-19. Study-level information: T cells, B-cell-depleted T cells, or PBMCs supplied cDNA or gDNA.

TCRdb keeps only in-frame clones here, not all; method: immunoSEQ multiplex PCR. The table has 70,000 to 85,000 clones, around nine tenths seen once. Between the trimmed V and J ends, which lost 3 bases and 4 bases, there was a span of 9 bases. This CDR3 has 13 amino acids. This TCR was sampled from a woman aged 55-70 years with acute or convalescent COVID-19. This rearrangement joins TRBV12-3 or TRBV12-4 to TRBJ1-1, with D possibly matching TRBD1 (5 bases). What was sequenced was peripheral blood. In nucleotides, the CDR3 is TGTGCCAGCAGTTTTGGGAGGGGCACTGAAGCTTTCTTT. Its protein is CASSFGRGTEAFF.